Each of the 2 T cell receptor beta chains below was sequenced from the same sample in a study of CD8+ T cells in alopecia areata. Extraction of RNA preceded its reverse transcription into cDNA, which served as the sequencing template. TCRdb's copy holds only in-frame clones and misses some; the assay was immunoSEQ multiplex PCR. The sample contains roughly 150,000 clones, about three fifths of which appear only once. Sequenced input: CD4+ T cells sorted from blood. The receptors derive from a human donor in good health.

The chain joins TRBV25-1 to TRBJ1-3; possibly TRBD1 for D (5 bases). The CDR3 consists of 18 residues. Between the trimmed V and J ends, which lost 1 base and 0 bases, there was a span of 16 bases. Germline values: CDR1 MGHDK, CDR2 SYGVNS. The CDR3 loop reads CASSEFRPGPNSGNTIYF. The CDR3 DNA sequence: TGTGCCAGCAGTGAATTTCGGCCAGGGCCCAACTCTGGAAACACCATATATTTT.

The genes are TRBV2 and TRBJ2-1; 8 bases map to TRBD2. Germline V gives CDR1 SNHLY, CDR2 FYNNEI. V was clipped by 4 bases and J by 5 bases; unmatched bases: 10. This CDR3 region has 16 residues. The CDR3, as DNA: TGTGCCAGCAGTGCCCAGGCGGGAGGAGGGAACAATGAGCAGTTCTTC. Translating gives CASSAQAGGGNNEQFF.